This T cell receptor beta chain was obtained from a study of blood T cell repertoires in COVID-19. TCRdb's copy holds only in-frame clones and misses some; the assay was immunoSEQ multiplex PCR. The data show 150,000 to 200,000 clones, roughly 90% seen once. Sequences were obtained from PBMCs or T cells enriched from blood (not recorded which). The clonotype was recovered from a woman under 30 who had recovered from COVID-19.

As DNA, the CDR3 is TGCGCCAGCAGCTTGACACGGAGAAGCACAGATACGCAGTATTTT. This gives the protein CASSLTRRSTDTQYF. The rearrangement uses TRBV5-1 and TRBJ2-3; D uncertain. This CDR3 has 15 residues. Per the germline V gene, CDR1 is SGHRS and CDR2 is YFSETQ. The V end lost 1 base, the J end lost 0 bases, and 9 bases lay between the germline ends.